This entry features one TCR beta chain sequence. Per the original data handling: From reference gene primer amplification, estimates of nucleated cell counts were derived. Generated by immunoSEQ multiplex PCR, the TCRdb table keeps only in-frame clones and is missing some. The DNA was the basis for D and trimming; V, J and clone size are from that table. This table has 160,000 or so clones, 65% to 85% appearing once. The entry originates in a study of blood T cell repertoires in COVID-19. Study in general: COVID-19 samples, acute and convalescent, were from the United States, Italy and Spain. From T cells, B-cell-depleted T cells, or PBMCs came the material, which was cDNA or gDNA.

J was trimmed by 2 bases and V by 7 bases; bases with no gene match: 6. The CDR3 sequence is 14 residues long. Germline V gene sequence: CDR1 SGHRS, CDR2 YFSETQ. The specimen was peripheral blood. The receptor was derived from a man in his 60s with active or convalescent COVID-19. The chain couples TRBV5-1 to TRBJ2-3; 8 positions agree with TRBD2. The CDR3 protein is CASALAAPTDTQYF. CDR3 sequence (DNA): TGCGCCAGCGCACTAGCGGCCCCCACAGATACGCAGTATTTT.